These T cell receptor beta chains were read from a single sample in a study of CD8 T cell repertoires and HIV-1 epitope variants. Produced via immunoSEQ multiplex PCR; TCRdb's table is partial and in-frame only. The sample records 90,000 or so clones, over 70% being singletons. The source material was uncultured baseline CD8+ T cells from peripheral blood mononuclear cells (PBMCs). Source of these receptors: a male donor with HIV. Each CDR3 is given with its conserved first and last residue. A D gene is named only where the DNA matches it firmly. Only some rows state a clone size, as once, few, many or a class for expanded clones.

TRBJ2-1,TRBV6-5,TRBD2,NA,CASRVVAGGYNEQFF
TRBJ2-1,TRBV7-9,NA,NA,CASLPTGLQYNEQFF
TRBJ1-5,TRBV28,TRBD1,NA,CASSPNLQGLPQHF
TRBJ2-7,TRBV28,TRBD1,few,CASSPRRTGIYEQYF
TRBJ1-3,TRBV29-1,NA,few,CSVESGNTIYF
TRBJ1-1,TRBV29-1,NA,NA,CSVDGRGKAEAFF
TRBJ2-3,TRBV7-9,TRBD2,NA,CASSLGLAGITDTQYF
TRBJ2-7,TRBV5-6,TRBD2,NA,CASSLGLAEYEQYF
TRBJ2-3,TRBV27,NA,NA,CASSLSTSSDTQYF
TRBJ2-7,TRBV7-2,NA,once,CASSFAQGPYEQYF
TRBJ2-5,TRBV7-7,NA,NA,CASSLGSVGETQYF
TRBJ2-1,TRBV4-2,TRBD1,few,CASSQEDRGYEQFF
TRBJ2-5,TRBV28,TRBD1,few,CASSLRTGGVGTQYF
TRBJ1-2,TRBV19,NA,NA,CASTRIRESGTYGYTF
TRBJ2-3,TRBV5-1,NA,NA,CASSLAGGPADTQYF
TRBJ1-5,TRBV6-5,NA,NA,CASSYSWGDGQPQHF
TRBJ2-7,TRBV5-1,NA,NA,CASSLAGVQGRFYEQYF
TRBJ2-3,TRBV2,TRBD2,once,CAGRRTSGASSTDTQYF
TRBJ1-2,TRBV7-9,TRBD1,NA,CASSSGQGEYLYGYTF
TRBJ2-5,TRBV5-1,NA,NA,CASSLQETQYF
TRBJ2-1,TRBV2,NA,few,CASRLREAGDEQFF
TRBJ2-7,TRBV9,NA,NA,CASSRDNLAYEQYF
TRBJ2-1,TRBV7-2,TRBD2,few,CASSLASGGVILYEQFF